One and the same sample provided the 17 T cell receptor beta chains below, sequenced in a study of blood T cell repertoires in COVID-19. Libraries were prepared by immunoSEQ multiplex PCR; TCRdb keeps only in-frame clonotypes and omits some of them. The table lists tens of thousands of clones, more than 80% of them singletons. The sample consisted of peripheral blood. These receptor sequences come from a human donor in a cohort sampled during active COVID-19.

The chain couples TRBV19 to TRBJ2-1; 9 nucleotides match TRBD1. With V trimmed by 7 bases and J by 3 bases, 7 bases remained unmatched. This CDR3 has 15 residues. Looked up from germline, CDR1 is LNHDA and CDR2 is SQIVND (reference sequence). In nucleotides, the CDR3 is TGTGCCAGTACCCTTACAGGGGGCATCTACAATGAGCAGTTCTTC. Translating gives CASTLTGGIYNEQFF.

This chain links TRBV11-3 with TRBJ1-4; no reliable D call. The V gene's germline CDR1 is SGHNT and CDR2 YENEEA. Trimming shortened V by 2 bases and J by 6 bases, and 13 bases separated the two germline ends. CDR3 length: 15 amino acids. The CDR3 protein is CASSLLEPIDEKLFF. DNA of the CDR3: TGTGCCAGCAGCTTATTAGAGCCGATAGATGAAAAACTGTTTTTT.

V gene TRBV19 combines with J gene TRBJ1-5; D is uncertain. The germline gives CDR1 LNHDA, CDR2 SQIVND (reference sequence). V was clipped by 5 bases and J by 1 base, with 9 bases between them. The CDR3 is 14 residues long. The CDR3 sequence is CASSPTRSNQPQHF. CDR3 nucleotide sequence: TGTGCCAGTAGTCCGACACGGAGCAATCAGCCCCAGCATTTT.

V is TRBV6-5 and J is TRBJ1-2, with a weak D call TRBD1 (6 bases). This CDR3 has 15 residues. V was clipped by 2 bases and J by 2 bases, with 12 bases between them. Germline V gene sequence: CDR1 MNHEY, CDR2 SVGAGI. This chain's CDR3 is CASSYGSDRNYGYTF. CDR3 DNA sequence: TGTGCCAGCAGTTACGGTTCGGACAGAAACTATGGCTACACCTTC.

In its sample, this clone was seen once. The CDR3 sequence is CASSFRAGGVETQYF. The CDR3 DNA follows: TGTGCCAGCAGTTTCAGGGCAGGGGGCGTCGAGACCCAGTACTTC. The V gene is TRBV28, the J gene TRBJ2-5; 8 nucleotides agree with TRBD1. From germline, CDR1 is MDHEN and CDR2 SYDVKM. CDR3 length: 15 amino acids. V shed 3 bases, J shed 5 bases, and the junction held 8 bases outside the gene matches. Supplemented by reference TRBV28 and TRBJ2-5, the full variable domain reads DVKVTQSSRYLVKRTGEKVFLECVQDMDHENMFWYRQDPGLGLRLIYFSYDVKMKEKGDIPEGYSVSREKKERFSLILESASTNQTSMYLCASSFRAGGVETQYFGPGTRLLVL.

The chain links TRBV3-1 (or the pseudogene TRBV3-2) to TRBJ1-2; D gene unclear. Between the trimmed V and J ends, which lost 1 base and 4 bases, there was a span of 7 bases. Germline CDR1 reads LGHDT; CDR2 reads YNNKEL (reference sequence). The CDR3 spans 13 residues. Here the CDR3 DNA reads TGTGCCAGCAGCCAAGCGGGATTCTATGGCTACACCTTC. Its protein is CASSQAGFYGYTF.

This chain joins TRBV24-1 and TRBJ1-1; 10 bases match TRBD1. The germline V gene has CDR1 KGHDR and CDR2 SFDVKD. Trimming removed 7 bases from V and 6 bases from J; junction bases left unmatched: 4. This CDR3 is 13 amino acids long. The CDR3 DNA is TGTGCCACCAGGGGGACAGGGGCGGCTGAAGCTTTCTTT. Translation: CATRGTGAAEAFF.

The V call is TRBV2, the J call TRBJ2-2; TRBD2 agrees at 8 bases. CDR3 length equals 14 residues. Trimming took 8 bases from V and 7 from J; bases not matched to a gene: 9. Per germline, CDR1 SNHLY and CDR2 FYNNEI. The CDR3 here is CASGHGGAGGELFF. CDR3 sequence (DNA): TGTGCCAGCGGTCACGGGGGGGCAGGCGGGGAGCTGTTTTTT.

The rearrangement links TRBV5-4 to TRBJ1-5, with D perhaps TRBD1 (5 bases). The germline V gene has CDR1 SGHNT and CDR2 YYREEE (reference sequence). This CDR3 region has 15 residues. The ends were cut back, 1 base at V and 5 bases at J, with 13 bases in the middle. The CDR3 region is CASSLFGTSDQPQHF. As DNA, the CDR3 is TGTGCCAGCAGCTTGTTTGGGACTTCAGATCAGCCCCAGCATTTT. Filled out from reference TRBV5-4 and TRBJ1-5, the complete variable domain reads ETGVTQSPTHLIKTRGQQVTLRCSSQSGHNTVSWYQQALGQGPQFIFQYYREEENGRGNFPPRFSGLQFPNYSSELNVNALELDDSALYLCASSLFGTSDQPQHFGDGTRLSIL.

This clone was counted a single time. This chain uses TRBV9 with TRBJ1-1; D remains unclear. CDR1 is SGDLS and CDR2 is YYNGEE in the germline V gene. The CDR3 has 14 amino acids. With 2 bases removed from V and 1 base from J, the gap between germline ends came to 9 bases. The CDR3: CASSVGVTNTEAFF. The CDR3 bases are TGTGCCAGCAGCGTCGGGGTCACGAACACTGAAGCTTTCTTT.

The rearrangement uses TRBV5-1 and TRBJ2-7; D might be TRBD1 (6 bases). In germline, CDR1 is SGHRS, CDR2 YFSETQ. The V gene lost 3 bases and the J gene lost 2 bases, with 18 bases spanning the gap. The CDR3 is 16 amino acids. The CDR3 DNA is TGCGCCAGCAGCTCGACCGACGGGACATGGGCCTACGAGCAGTACTTC. As protein: CASSSTDGTWAYEQYF.

This rearrangement joins TRBV30 to TRBJ1-4; no reliable D call. The CDR3 has 14 residues. The V end lost 3 bases, the J end lost 7 bases, and 15 bases lay between the germline ends. Germline CDR1 is GTSNPN and CDR2 is SVGIG (reference sequence). The CDR3 spells CAWRRADSSEKLFF. CDR3 nucleotide sequence: TGTGCCTGGAGGAGGGCCGATTCGAGTGAAAAACTGTTTTTT.

V is TRBV5-1 and J is TRBJ2-3, with D possibly matching TRBD1 (6 bases). This CDR3 spans 16 amino acids. Germline V gene data show CDR1 as SGHRS and CDR2 as YFSETQ. The V end was cut by 0 bases, the J end by 3 bases, with 14 bases between. DNA for the CDR3: TGCGCCAGCAGCTTGGGCCGGGACAAGCTTACAGATACGCAGTATTTT. This gives the protein CASSLGRDKLTDTQYF.

V and J are TRBV30 and TRBJ2-1; 10 positions match TRBD1. With 2 bases clipped from V and 8 bases from J, the junction kept 6 bases outside the gene matches. This CDR3 comprises 14 residues. Germline CDR1 is GTSNPN and CDR2 is SVGIG (reference sequence). DNA of the CDR3: TGTGCCTGGAGTCGCGGGACAGGGGCGCATGAGCAGTTCTTC. This sequence encodes CAWSRGTGAHEQFF.

The chain employs TRBV5-5 and TRBJ1-2, with TRBD1 as a possible D gene (6 bases). The germline gives CDR1 SGHKS, CDR2 YYEKEE (reference sequence). CDR3 length equals 13 residues. The V and J ends lost 3 bases and 4 bases respectively, with 10 bases between them. CDR3 sequence: CASSSRTAYGYTF. In DNA, the CDR3 is TGTGCCAGCAGCTCGAGGACAGCCTATGGCTACACCTTC.

This clone was seen repeatedly, ten times or more. This chain links TRBV6-2 or TRBV6-3 with TRBJ2-7, with 7 bases fitting TRBD1. The germline V gene has CDR1 MNHEY and CDR2 SVGEGT. The ends lost 2 bases at V and 0 bases at J; junction bases unmatched: 10. The CDR3 extends over 17 amino acids. The CDR3 region has the DNA TGTGCCAGCAGTTACGTCCCAGGGGGTCTTAGCTCCTACGAGCAGTACTTC. This translates into CASSYVPGGLSSYEQYF.

V is TRBV3-1 (or the pseudogene TRBV3-2) and J is TRBJ1-2; D unclear. Germline-derived CDR1 and CDR2 are LGHDT and YNNKEL (reference sequence). CDR3 length: 12 amino acids. Trimming took off 2 bases at V and 7 bases at J, with 8 bases between the two ends. This CDR3 reads CASSQPLGGYTF. Here the CDR3 DNA reads TGTGCCAGCAGCCAACCACTAGGTGGCTACACCTTC.